Included here is one T cell receptor (beta chain) sequence, with context. Its antigen is not identified. This sample was included in a study of cytomegalovirus exposure and HLA in healthy donors. Study outcomes and limitations: First-cohort TCR clusters were later found to tend to co-occur in the 90 to 150 validation repertoires. Using the classifier, cytomegalovirus status was reportedly diagnosed with high specificity and sensitivity.

TCRdb's copy holds only in-frame clones and misses some; the assay was immunoSEQ multiplex PCR. The data contain 98,000 or so clones, 70% to 90% of them seen just once; the ten biggest clones take up over 2.5%. After removal of 0 bases from V and 6 bases from J, the junction contained 8 bases not matched to a gene. The CDR3 consists of 15 residues. Germline V gene data show CDR1 as MNHNS and CDR2 as SASEGT. The sequencing sample was made of PBMCs. The rearrangement links TRBV6-1 to TRBJ2-7; TRBD1 matches 7 bases. The TCR comes from a woman aged 18-29 years in good health and CMV-seronegative. CDR3 in DNA: TGTGCCAGCAGTGAAGCGGACAGAGGGGGCCTCGAGCAGTACTTC. Its protein product is CASSEADRGGLEQYF.